Here is one T cell receptor beta chain with its context. Its target is not known. The source of the sample is a study of monozygotic twins with cystic fibrosis. About the study: Around 3 micrograms of fragmented DNA underwent around 14 PCR cycles for library preparation.

Sequenced by immunoSEQ multiplex PCR; TCRdb stores in-frame clones only, minus some. The sample includes 34,000 or so clones, over 80% seen only once; the top ten take 0.19%. The V gene's germline CDR1 is SNHLY and CDR2 FYNNEI. V was clipped by 5 bases and J by 1 base, with 8 bases between them. The CDR3 has 14 residues. Study-level results: Median Simpson clonality of approximately 0.0091 suggested naive T cells predominated. In 13 of 16 pairs, V gene usage was closest to the co-twin's.

The chain links TRBV2 to TRBJ2-2; D ambiguous. The TCR comes from a boy under 10 years old with cystic fibrosis. Sequenced sample: blood. This CDR3 is CASSSLLNTGELFF. The CDR3 DNA is TGTGCCAGCAGTAGCCTGTTGAACACCGGGGAGCTGTTTTTT.